This is a list of T cell receptor beta chains from one sample in a study of blood T cell repertoires in COVID-19. TCRdb's copy holds only in-frame clones and misses some; the assay was immunoSEQ multiplex PCR. The table records approximately 90,000 clones, 70% to 85% of them present only once. The source material was peripheral blood. Receptors were obtained from a man in his 70s with acute or convalescent COVID-19. The CDR3 runs from the conserved cysteine through the conserved F or W. D genes are given only for firm matches. Clone size, where shown, is once, few, many, or a class for clones that have expanded.

length,J,V,D,size,DNA,CDR3
13,TRBJ2-1,TRBV27,.,few,TGTGCCAGCAGTACAGGGTCCCACAATGAGCAGTTCTTC,CASSTGSHNEQFF
15,TRBJ1-3,TRBV7-6,TRBD1,.,TGTGCCAGCAGCCTAGACGGACAGGTTGGAAACACCATATATTTT,CASSLDGQVGNTIYF
14,TRBJ2-3,TRBV3-1/TRBV3-2,.,.,TGTGCCAGCAGCCCCGGGACTTGGCAGGATACGCAGTATTTT,CASSPGTWQDTQYF
15,TRBJ2-1,TRBV7-3,TRBD1,.,TGTGCCAGCAGCGTCTACAGGGGGAAGGACAATGAGCAGTTCTTC,CASSVYRGKDNEQFF
15,TRBJ2-2,TRBV5-1,.,.,TGCGCCAGCAGCTTGGGACACCTGAACACCGGGGAGCTGTTTTTT,CASSLGHLNTGELFF
15,TRBJ1-1,TRBV6-5,TRBD1,.,TGTGCCAGCAGTACGCGGACAGGGGGCCTCACTGAAGCTTTCTTT,CASSTRTGGLTEAFF
15,TRBJ2-3,TRBV10-3,TRBD1,.,TGTGCCATCAGGGGGACAGCCGCGAGCACAGATACGCAGTATTTT,CAIRGTAASTDTQYF
15,TRBJ2-5,TRBV4-2,TRBD2,.,TGTGCCAGCAGCCCCCTCGGGGGGAGTCAGGAGACCCAGTACTTC,CASSPLGGSQETQYF
15,TRBJ2-3,TRBV11-2,TRBD2,.,TGTGCCAGCAGCTTAGGTCTGGGTGAGCTAGCGGCTGGGTATTTT,CASSLGLGELAAGYF
14,TRBJ2-2,TRBV11-2,.,.,TGTGCCAGCAGCTCCGGGACACCCACCGGGGAGCTGTTTTTT,CASSSGTPTGELFF
16,TRBJ2-2,TRBV5-6,TRBD2,.,TGTGCCAGCAGCTTGGTAGGACTAGCCGAAACCGGGGAGCTGTTTTTT,CASSLVGLAETGELFF
15,TRBJ2-1,TRBV24-1,TRBD1,few,TGTGCCACCAGTGATGCTTTAACAGGGGGCAATGAGCAGTTCTTC,CATSDALTGGNEQFF
17,TRBJ2-3,TRBV10-3,.,.,TGTGCCATCAGTGAGCCCCCCGGCGGGGGCGGCACAGATACGCAGTATTTT,CAISEPPGGGGTDTQYF
16,TRBJ1-6,TRBV5-4,.,once,TGTGCCAGCAGATCCCGGACAAGGTCATATAATTCACCCCTCCACTTT,CASRSRTRSYNSPLHF
14,TRBJ1-2,TRBV28,TRBD1,.,TGTGCCAGCAGTCGGGACAGGGGAAACTATGGCTACACCTTC,CASSRDRGNYGYTF
15,TRBJ2-3,TRBV7-7,TRBD2,.,TGTGCCAGCAGCACGGGGGGGTCACGAACAGATACGCAGTATTTT,CASSTGGSRTDTQYF
13,TRBJ2-7,TRBV10-1,TRBD1,.,TGCGCCAGCAGTAAGGACAGGGGACTCGAGCAGTACTTC,CASSKDRGLEQYF
13,TRBJ2-1,TRBV10-3,TRBD2,.,TGTGCCATCATGGCGGGGGGCCCGGATGAGCAGTTCTTC,CAIMAGGPDEQFF
17,TRBJ2-6,TRBV7-6,.,.,TGTGCCAGCAGCTCCATTCCCCAGGGGTCTGGGGCCAACGTCCTGACTTTC,CASSSIPQGSGANVLTF